What follows describes a single T cell receptor beta chain. No antigen is known for it. TCR beta cDNA libraries had unique molecular identifiers. Each batch of 1 to 10 million T cells produced 400,000 to 650,000 cDNA molecules. TCRdb analysed the PCR reads with MiXCR anew, one entry per CDR3 protein. The table has a few hundred thousand distinct CDR3 sequences, around 34% seen once; the top ten hold 5% to 6%. There are 14 residues in the CDR3. Trimming removed 5 bases at V and 2 bases at J, with 15 bases between. The germline CDR1 and CDR2 sequences are DFQATT and SNEGSKA (reference sequence). The sample comes from a study of post-analysis software for immune sequencing data. On the study more broadly: In terms of disease course, relapsing-remitting, secondary progressive and progressive-relapsing multiple sclerosis were included. Study-level findings and limits: Higher frequency in patients than in controls was seen for five TRBV segments, with TRBV5-6, TRBV5-1 and TRBV20-1 among them. Comparison with controls showed significantly lower normalized Chao1 diversity in multiple sclerosis patients. Those samples that were prepared in the same batch co-clustered strongly by F measure.

J is TRBJ1-2 and V is TRBV20-1; weak D call: TRBD1 (5 bases). The sample comprised blood. The receptor comes from a girl aged 2-17 years with multiple sclerosis. CDR3 sequence: CSALRPGTNYGYTF. CDR3 bases: TGCAGTGCTCTTCGGCCAGGGACCAACTATGGCTACACCTTC.